The rows below give T cell receptor beta chains drawn from one sample of a study of cytomegalovirus exposure and HLA in healthy donors. Profiling relied on immunoSEQ multiplex PCR, and the TCRdb table lists in-frame clones only, not all of them. The sample holds 95,000 to 110,000 clones, 70% to 80% seen once. Sequencing was performed on PBMCs. These receptors originate from a man aged 18 to 35 in good health and CMV-seronegative. CDR3s include the opening cysteine and the closing phenylalanine or tryptophan. A D gene is named only where the DNA matches it firmly. Expanded clones get a size class; other rows say once, few or many, or leave the size out.

size,D,J,V,DNA,CDR3
few,-,TRBJ1-2,TRBV6-5,TGTGCCAGCAGTTGGGGCAGGTTAGGAGATGGCTACACCTTC,CASSWGRLGDGYTF
-,TRBD2,TRBJ2-2,TRBV7-8,TGTGCCAGCAGCTACCCCGGGACTAGGGGCACCGGGGAGCTGTTTTTT,CASSYPGTRGTGELFF
-,-,TRBJ1-5,TRBV6-6,TGTGCCAGCAGTAGGGGGGGAAATCAGCCCCAGCATTTT,CASSRGGNQPQHF
-,TRBD2,TRBJ2-5,TRBV2,TGTGCCAGCAGTGATGCCTTGGGAGCGGCTAGCGGGGGGGGAGAGACCCAGTACTTC,CASSDALGAASGGGETQYF
-,-,TRBJ2-7,TRBV10-1,TGCGCCAGCAGTGAGAAGGGGGTTGCTTACGAGCAGTACTTC,CASSEKGVAYEQYF
-,-,TRBJ2-2,TRBV27,TGTGCCAGCAGTCCCTCCGCGGGGCTCCTACTGAACACCGGGGAGCTGTTTTTT,CASSPSAGLLLNTGELFF
-,-,TRBJ2-1,TRBV7-9,TGTGCCAGCAGCTTGGAGGGGACCTACAATGAGCAGTTCTTC,CASSLEGTYNEQFF
-,TRBD1,TRBJ1-6,TRBV7-3,TGTGCCAGCAGCTTAGGTCCGAGACAGGGTTTTTCACCCCTCCACTTT,CASSLGPRQGFSPLHF
-,TRBD1,TRBJ2-1,TRBV9,TGTGCCAGCAGCGTAGAGGGGGCATGGGGTGAGCAGTTCTTC,CASSVEGAWGEQFF
-,-,TRBJ2-1,TRBV4-3,TGCGCCAGCAGCCAAGCCGGGGGTGAGCAGTTCTTC,CASSQAGGEQFF
-,TRBD1,TRBJ1-2,TRBV5-4,TGTGCCAGCAGCCCCACAGGGGGCGATGGCTACACCTTC,CASSPTGGDGYTF
-,-,TRBJ2-7,TRBV5-8,TGTGCCAGCAGCTTAACACTCCGACAGCTCTACGAGCAGTACTTC,CASSLTLRQLYEQYF
-,-,TRBJ2-2,TRBV11-2,TGTGCCAGCAGCTTAACAACAGGGCCCGGGGAGCTGTTTTTT,CASSLTTGPGELFF
-,TRBD1,TRBJ1-6,TRBV2,TGTGCCAGCCACCGCAGGGGGCCGGGTTCACCCCTCCACTTT,CASHRRGPGSPLHF
-,TRBD2,TRBJ2-3,TRBV29-1,TGCAGCGGGAGAGCGGGGGGGCAAGGTGATACGCAGTATTTT,CSGRAGGQGDTQYF
many,-,TRBJ2-7,TRBV6-5,TGTGCCACCCGGGACTTCACCTACGAGCAGTACTTC,CATRDFTYEQYF